Presented here are 3 T cell receptor beta chains from one specimen sequenced in a study of kidney transplant recipient with SARS-CoV-2 infection. TCRdb analysed the reads with MiXCR anew, one entry per CDR3 protein. This table has roughly 230,000 distinct CDR3 sequences, more than 25% appearing once. Source: a blood sample, taken at baseline and between days 110 and 120 from a kidney transplant recipient. The receptors were sampled from a male patient aged 25-45 years who had COVID-19 and was a kidney transplant recipient. Some of the T cells may derive from the graft donor.

A word on this clonotype: A much larger clone differs by one base, so this may be a read error. The rearrangement uses TRBV10-2 and TRBJ2-3; the D is unclear. This CDR3 comprises 12 residues. Germline-derived CDR1 and CDR2 are WSHSY and SAAADI. The CDR3 DNA reads TGCGCCGGCAGTGCGGTCACAGATACGCAGTATTTT. It encodes CAGSAVTDTQYF.

There are many counts of this clonotype. This chain uses TRBV2 with TRBJ2-7; the D is unclear. Germline loops: CDR1 SNHLY, CDR2 FYNNEI. The V end lost 7 bases, the J end lost 7 bases, and 14 bases lay between the germline ends. The CDR3 contains 12 residues. The CDR3 DNA is TGTGCCAGCATCCTAGGTTTGGGGGAGCAGTACTTC. It is translated as CASILGLGEQYF.

In regard to this clonotype: A much larger clone lies one base from this, so it may be a read error. This sequence joins TRBV28 and TRBJ1-2; 10 nucleotides agree with TRBD1. This CDR3 has 14 residues. Per the germline V gene, CDR1 is MDHEN and CDR2 is SYDVKM. The CDR3 DNA follows: TGTGCCAGCGGTTTGACAGGGGGCGGGGGTGGCTACACCTTC. This gives the protein CASGLTGGGGGYTF.